This T cell receptor (beta chain) was recorded in a study of cytomegalovirus exposure and HLA in healthy donors. CDR1 and CDR2 (germline): PRHDT, FYEKMQ (reference sequence). This CDR3 is 13 amino acids long. V was pared by 8 bases and J by 0 bases, with 8 bases between. Assay: immunoSEQ multiplex PCR; the TCRdb copy retains only in-frame clones and omits some. The top ten hold around 3% of the sample, which has 260,000 or so clones, about 83% seen once. The sample was PBMCs. This chain connects TRBV13 to TRBJ2-1; D uncertain. The clonotype originates from a man aged 18 to 30 in good health and CMV-seronegative. CDR3 nucleotide sequence: TGTGCCAGCCAGGTGAGCTCCTACAATGAGCAGTTCTTC. Its translation is CASQVSSYNEQFF. Full variable domain (missing parts from reference TRBV13 and TRBJ2-1): AAGVIQSPRHLIKEKRETATLKCYPIPRHDTVYWYQQGPGQDPQFLISFYEKMQSDKGSIPDRFSAQQFSDYHSELNMSSLELGDSALYFCASQVSSYNEQFFGPGTRLTVL.